The sample holds many counts of the clone carrying this T cell receptor (beta chain). This specimen comes from a study of blood T cells in healthy people across ages. Germline loops: CDR1 WNHNN, CDR2 SYGVQD (reference sequence). V dropped 0 bases and J dropped 3 bases, with 13 bases sitting between them. This CDR3 contains 16 residues. A second PCR, run for about 7 to 12 cycles, used a sample-barcoded 5' primer plus a J-beta primer mix. TCRdb re-analysed the 5' RACE reads in MiXCR, keeping a single row per CDR3 protein. The sample consists of approximately 810,000 distinct CDR3 sequences, 25% to 30% of them appearing once.

The rearrangement uses TRBV10-1 and TRBJ2-3; D call uncertain. The TCR comes from a woman older than 75 in good health. Sequenced input: blood. CDR3: CASSESLGTQTDTQYF. In DNA form, the CDR3 reads TGCGCCAGCAGTGAGTCGCTGGGTACCCAAACAGATACGCAGTATTTT.